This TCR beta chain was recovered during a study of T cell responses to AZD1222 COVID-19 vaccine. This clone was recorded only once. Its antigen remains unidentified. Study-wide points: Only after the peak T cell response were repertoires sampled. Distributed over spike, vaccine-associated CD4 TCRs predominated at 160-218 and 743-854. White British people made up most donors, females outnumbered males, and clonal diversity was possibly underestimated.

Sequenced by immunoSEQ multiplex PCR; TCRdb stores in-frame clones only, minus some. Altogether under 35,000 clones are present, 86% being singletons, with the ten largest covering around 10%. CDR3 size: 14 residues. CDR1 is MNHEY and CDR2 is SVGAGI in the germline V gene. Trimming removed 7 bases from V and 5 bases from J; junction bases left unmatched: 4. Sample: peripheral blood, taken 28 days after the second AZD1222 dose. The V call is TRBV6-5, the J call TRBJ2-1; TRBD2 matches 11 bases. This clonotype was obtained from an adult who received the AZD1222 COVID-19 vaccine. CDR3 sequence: CASIASGRHNEQFF. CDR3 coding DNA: TGTGCCAGCATCGCTAGCGGGAGGCACAATGAGCAGTTCTTC.